Following are 15 T cell receptor beta chains from one sample sequenced in a study of T cell responses to AZD1222 COVID-19 vaccine. Using immunoSEQ multiplex PCR, the repertoire was profiled, and TCRdb retains in-frame clones only, with some absent. The sample holds 100,000 or so clones, around 87% seen once. Sequencing was performed on peripheral blood, taken on day 0 of AZD1222 vaccination. Every receptor here comes from an adult in good health.

V is TRBV10-3 and J is TRBJ2-1, with D maybe TRBD1 (6 bases). From germline, CDR1 is ENHRY and CDR2 SYGVKD. V lost 3 bases and J lost 9, with 24 bases in between. This CDR3 comprises 17 residues. The CDR3 reads CAISEYRDTGFFGEQFF. As DNA, the CDR3 is TGTGCCATCAGTGAATACCGGGACACTGGCTTTTTCGGTGAGCAGTTCTTC.

V usage is TRBV2 and J usage is TRBJ1-5; no definite D call. CDR1 is SNHLY and CDR2 is FYNNEI in the germline V gene. This CDR3 region has 16 residues. V lost 1 base and J 2 bases, leaving 12 bases between the germline ends. Here the CDR3 DNA reads TGTGCCAGCAGTGAAGGGGCAATGAAGGGCAATCAGCCCCAGCATTTT. As protein: CASSEGAMKGNQPQHF.

This sequence joins TRBV10-3 and TRBJ1-5; tentatively, D is TRBD1 (6 bases). Trimming took off 4 bases at V and 4 bases at J, with 8 bases between the two ends. The CDR3 sequence is 13 residues long. Germline V CDR1 and CDR2: ENHRY, SYGVKD. The CDR3 loop is CAISGQENQPQHF. For the CDR3, the DNA is TGTGCCATCAGTGGACAGGAGAATCAGCCCCAGCATTTT.

The rearrangement joins TRBV6-1 to TRBJ1-4; D not resolved. V shed 2 bases and J shed 11 bases, with 3 bases lying between them. The germline V gene has CDR1 MNHNS and CDR2 SASEGT. This CDR3 has 10 amino acids. The CDR3 nucleotides are TGTGCCAGCAGTGAAAACAAACTGTTTTTT. Its translation is CASSENKLFF.

In its sample, this clone was seen once. The V call is TRBV28, the J call TRBJ2-7; 10 nucleotides line up with TRBD1. The germline V gene encodes CDR1 MDHEN and CDR2 SYDVKM. V shed 2 bases, J shed 6 bases, and the junction held 4 bases outside the gene matches. CDR3 length: 14 amino acids. CDR3 in amino acids: CASSLMGQGSEQYF. CDR3 sequence (DNA): TGTGCCAGCAGTTTAATGGGACAGGGGAGCGAGCAGTACTTC. Filled out from reference TRBV28 and TRBJ2-7, the complete variable domain reads DVKVTQSSRYLVKRTGEKVFLECVQDMDHENMFWYRQDPGLGLRLIYFSYDVKMKEKGDIPEGYSVSREKKERFSLILESASTNQTSMYLCASSLMGQGSEQYFGPGTRLTVT.

This chain connects TRBV7-9 to TRBJ2-3; D is tentatively TRBD1 or TRBD2 (5 bases each). Germline CDR1 and CDR2: SEHNR and FQNEAQ (reference sequence). Trimming shortened V by 3 bases and J by 1 base, and 14 bases separated the two germline ends. CDR3 length equals 16 residues. The CDR3 protein is CASSFPLGERTDTQYF. DNA for the CDR3: TGTGCCAGCAGCTTCCCTTTGGGGGAGCGCACAGATACGCAGTATTTT.

CDR3: CASSQAQGSLHF. The CDR3 DNA reads TGTGCCAGCAGCCAGGCACAGGGGAGCCTCCACTTT. J is TRBJ1-6 and V is TRBV3-1 (or the pseudogene TRBV3-2), with 7 bases matching TRBD1. This CDR3 comprises 12 residues. Trimming removed 3 bases from V and 15 bases from J; junction bases left unmatched: 5. Germline CDR1 is LGHDT and CDR2 is YNNKEL (reference sequence).

The chain joins TRBV29-1 to TRBJ2-2, with D perhaps matching TRBD1 (6 bases). The CDR3 loop spans 16 amino acids. Germline CDR1 is SQVTM and CDR2 is ANQGSEA. V was pared by 4 bases and J by 0 bases, with 15 bases between. CDR3 DNA: TGCAGCGTTGTGTTCGGACAGATAGCGAACACCGGGGAGCTGTTTTTT. Protein sequence: CSVVFGQIANTGELFF.

This chain joins TRBV5-5 and TRBJ2-5; 14 nucleotides line up with TRBD2. This CDR3 has 20 amino acids. CDR1 is SGHKS and CDR2 is YYEKEE in the germline V gene (reference sequence). The ends lost 4 bases at V and 0 bases at J; junction bases unmatched: 14. The chain's CDR3 is CASSLIQGLAGAKYQETQYF. CDR3 coding DNA: TGTGCCAGCAGCCTAATCCAGGGACTAGCGGGGGCCAAGTACCAAGAGACCCAGTACTTC.

V is TRBV28 and J is TRBJ1-5, with D uncertain. Trimming shortened V by 8 bases and J by 2 bases, and 16 bases separated the two germline ends. From germline, CDR1 is MDHEN and CDR2 SYDVKM. The CDR3 length is 15 residues. For the CDR3, the DNA is TGTGCCAGCCTTAAAGGCGGCAGTCGCAATCAGCCCCAGCATTTT. It codes for CASLKGGSRNQPQHF.

V is TRBV27 and J is TRBJ1-5; weak D call: TRBD1 (5 bases). Per the germline V gene, CDR1 is MNHEY and CDR2 is SMNVEV (reference sequence). V lost 2 bases and J lost 2, with 10 bases in between. The CDR3 is 15 residues long. This CDR3 is CASSLDGARNQPQHF. The CDR3 DNA reads TGTGCCAGCAGTTTAGACGGGGCGCGCAATCAGCCCCAGCATTTT.

V is TRBV19 and J is TRBJ2-1; TRBD2 aligns across 14 bases. This CDR3 has 14 residues. Germline trimming cut 4 bases from V and 13 bases from J; bases unmatched to any gene: 6. CDR1 is LNHDA, CDR2 SQIVND, per germline (reference sequence). CDR3 coding DNA: TGTGCCAGTAGTACGGGACTAGCGGGGGCGCCCCAGTTCTTC. Its translation is CASSTGLAGAPQFF.

V usage is TRBV20-1 and J usage is TRBJ1-1, with D uncertain. This CDR3 is 13 amino acids long. V lost 3 bases to trimming and J lost 1 base, with 9 bases between them. CDR1 is DFQATT and CDR2 is SNEGSKA in the germline V gene (reference sequence). The CDR3 here is CSASKGSNTEAFF. Written as DNA, the CDR3 is TGCAGTGCTAGTAAAGGCTCGAACACTGAAGCTTTCTTT.

The chain uses TRBV7-8 and TRBJ1-5, with unresolved D. The length of the CDR3 is 13 residues. The V and J ends lost 1 base and 4 bases respectively, with 5 bases between them. The germline CDR1 and CDR2 sequences are SGHVS and FQNEAQ. CDR3: CASSLDQNQPQHF. For the CDR3, the DNA is TGTGCCAGCAGCTTAGACCAGAATCAGCCCCAGCATTTT.

V usage is TRBV10-3 and J usage is TRBJ2-1; maybe TRBD2 (5 bases). Trimming stripped 3 bases from V and 4 bases from J, with 7 bases between. The CDR3 length is 13 residues. Germline loops: CDR1 ENHRY, CDR2 SYGVKD. The CDR3 nucleotides read TGTGCCATCAGTGATCGGGATTACAATGAGCAGTTCTTC. Its translation: CAISDRDYNEQFF.